A single sample gave rise to the 10 T cell receptor beta chains below, sequenced in a study of beta chain features in type 1 diabetes. Their specific antigens are unknown. Every bit of the isolated RNA underwent reverse transcription, so sequencing read expressed TCRB transcripts. Sequencing was performed with immunoSEQ multiplex PCR; in TCRdb, only in-frame clones are kept and a portion is missing. The table records about 170,000 clones, 6.5% to 8.5% of them present only once. Overall study findings and caveats: Among all four CD4+ subsets, Type 1 diabetes patients had TCRB CDR3s that were moderately but significantly shorter.

The material sequenced was central memory CD4+ T cells from blood. The receptors here all came from a man aged 18 to 29 with type 1 diabetes.

The chain is built from TRBV6-6 and TRBJ1-2; D gene unclear. The CDR3 is 12 residues long. Germline CDR1 MNHNY, CDR2 SVGAGI (reference sequence). V was pared by 5 bases and J by 4 bases, with 8 bases between. CDR3 sequence (DNA): TGTGCCAGCAGTCGCGACACCTATGGCTACACCTTC. This translates into CASSRDTYGYTF.

V usage is TRBV6-5 and J usage is TRBJ1-2; 8 nucleotides line up with TRBD1. This CDR3 spans 16 amino acids. The junction had 8 bases not matched to a gene; V was cut back by 1 base and J by 4 bases. Germline V gene lookup returns CDR1 MNHEY and CDR2 SVGAGI. CDR3 in amino acids: CASSYWRQGNGYGYTF. CDR3 DNA: TGTGCCAGCAGTTACTGGCGACAGGGGAACGGCTATGGCTACACCTTC.

The rearrangement joins TRBV5-1 to TRBJ2-1; 8 positions match TRBD2. CDR3 length: 18 residues. In germline, CDR1 is SGHRS, CDR2 YFSETQ. J was trimmed by 4 bases and V by 1 base; bases with no gene match: 13. Here the CDR3 DNA reads TGCGCCAGCAGCTTGAATTTGGGAGTAGCGGGACAATACAATGAGCAGTTCTTC. Encoded protein: CASSLNLGVAGQYNEQFF.

The sample holds a few counts of this clone. The chain couples TRBV7-2 to TRBJ2-5; D is perhaps TRBD2 (5 bases). V dropped 7 bases and J dropped 4 bases, with 19 bases sitting between them. The CDR3 is made up of 15 amino acids. Germline V gene data show CDR1 as SGHTA and CDR2 as FQGNSA. As DNA, the CDR3 is TGTGCCAGCACCCCGGGCGGGTTTAGGGCAGAGACCCAGTACTTC. Amino acid sequence: CASTPGGFRAETQYF.

In its sample, this clone was seen a few times. The CDR3 protein is CASQPGVQDGYTF. DNA of the CDR3: TGTGCCTCTCAACCGGGAGTTCAGGATGGCTACACCTTC. The chain joins TRBV28 to TRBJ1-2; no clear D gene. CDR1 and CDR2 (germline): MDHEN, SYDVKM. The CDR3 has 13 amino acids. Trimming pared 11 bases from V and 6 bases from J, leaving 19 bases between.

This sequence joins TRBV5-6 and TRBJ2-3, with 11 nucleotides matching TRBD1. V was clipped by 2 bases and J by 3 bases; unmatched bases: 2. The CDR3 extends over 15 amino acids. Germline V CDR1 and CDR2: SGHDT, YYEEEE. In nucleotides, the CDR3 is TGTGCCAGCAGCTTTGGGACAGGGGGGACAGATACGCAGTATTTT. Protein sequence: CASSFGTGGTDTQYF.

The chain uses TRBV2 and TRBJ2-5, with D tentatively TRBD1 (5 bases). The CDR3 loop spans 11 amino acids. CDR1 and CDR2 from the germline V gene are SNHLY and FYNNEI. With 10 bases removed from V and 3 bases from J, the gap between germline ends came to 9 bases. CDR3 protein: CATRQKETQYF. The DNA of the CDR3 is TGTGCCACGAGACAGAAAGAGACCCAGTACTTC.

This chain links TRBV19 with TRBJ2-3, with D perhaps TRBD1 (7 bases). Germline lookup yields CDR1 LNHDA and CDR2 SQIVND (reference sequence). V gave up 5 bases and J gave up 5 bases, with 17 bases separating them. The CDR3 totals 15 residues. Written as DNA, the CDR3 is TGTGCCAGTAGTCTAAGACAGGGAGGTAGAGATACGCAGTATTTT. Protein sequence: CASSLRQGGRDTQYF.

This clone has just one count. In nucleotides, the CDR3 is TGTGCCAGCAGCCAAGTCGGGGGTGTGAACATTCAGTACTTC. Translation gives CASSQVGGVNIQYF. The rearrangement links TRBV5-4 to TRBJ2-4, with D maybe TRBD2 (6 bases). The length of the CDR3 is 14 residues. The V and J ends lost 4 bases and 7 bases respectively, with 15 bases between them. Germline CDR1 is SGHNT and CDR2 is YYREEE (reference sequence). The whole variable domain, remainder taken from reference TRBV5-4 and TRBJ2-4, is ETGVTQSPTHLIKTRGQQVTLRCSSQSGHNTVSWYQQALGQGPQFIFQYYREEENGRGNFPPRFSGLQFPNYSSELNVNALELDDSALYLCASSQVGGVNIQYFGAGTRLSVL.

J is TRBJ2-1 and V is TRBV7-2; TRBD1 matches 9 bases. V shed 5 bases and J 6 bases; nucleotides not matched to a gene: 8. The germline gives CDR1 SGHTA, CDR2 FQGNSA. The CDR3 loop spans 15 amino acids. The CDR3 sequence is CASSQEGTGPNEQFF. In DNA, the CDR3 is TGTGCCAGCAGCCAAGAAGGGACAGGGCCCAATGAGCAGTTCTTC. The whole variable domain, remainder taken from reference TRBV7-2 and TRBJ2-1, is GAGVSQSPSNKVTEKGKDVELRCDPISGHTALYWYRQSLGQGLEFLIYFQGNSAPDKSGLPSDRFSAERTGGSVSTLTIQRTQQEDSAVYLCASSQEGTGPNEQFFGPGTRLTVL.